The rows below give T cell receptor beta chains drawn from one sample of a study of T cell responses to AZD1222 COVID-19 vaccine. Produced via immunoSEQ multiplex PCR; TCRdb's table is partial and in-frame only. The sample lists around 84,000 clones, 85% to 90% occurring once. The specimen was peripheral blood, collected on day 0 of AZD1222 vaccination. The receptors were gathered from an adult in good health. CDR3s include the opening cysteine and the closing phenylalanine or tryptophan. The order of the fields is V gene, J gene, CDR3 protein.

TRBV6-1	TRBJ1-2	CASSERGGYGYTF
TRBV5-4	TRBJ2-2	CASRNPPGQQDTGELFF
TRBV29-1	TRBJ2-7	CSVVGGQSYEQYF
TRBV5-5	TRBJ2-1	CASSRDRGASSYNEQFF
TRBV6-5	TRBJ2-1	CASTGGSNNEQFF
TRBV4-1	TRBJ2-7	CASSSGTGSSYEQYF
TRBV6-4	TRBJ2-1	CASSTSGDYNEQFF
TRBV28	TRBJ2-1	CASSFFGGRSSYNEQFF
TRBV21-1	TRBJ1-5	CASSKGDRESNQPQHF
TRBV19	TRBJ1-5	CASSTLQNSQHF
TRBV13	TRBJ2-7	CASSPTGGQYEQYF
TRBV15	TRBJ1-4	CATSRILNEKLFF
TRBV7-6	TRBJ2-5	CASSPKDRGIETQYF
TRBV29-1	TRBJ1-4	CSVEGEDRDNEKLFF
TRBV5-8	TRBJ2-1	CASTPGAGEQFF
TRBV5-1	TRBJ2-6	CASSLGGDPGANVLTF